A single sample gave rise to the 4 T cell receptor beta chains below, sequenced in a study of CD8+ T cells in alopecia areata. Peripheral blood and lesional scalp punch biopsies were taken from alopecia areata patients. Following extraction, RNA underwent reverse transcription to cDNA, which served as the sequencing template. Sequencing used immunoSEQ multiplex PCR; TCRdb keeps in-frame clones, though not all of them. The sample yields over 15,000 clones, less than 70% seen once. Sequencing input: skin. The receptors were gathered from a human donor with alopecia areata.

The genes are TRBV6-5 and TRBJ2-3; D perhaps matches TRBD1 (5 bases). The CDR3 is made up of 15 amino acids. CDR1 and CDR2 (germline): MNHEY, SVGAGI. Trimming removed 8 bases at V and 4 bases at J, with 19 bases between. CDR3 sequence reads: CASRPGYFQADTQYF. CDR3 in DNA: TGTGCCAGCCGGCCAGGGTACTTCCAAGCAGATACGCAGTATTTT.

This chain joins TRBV6-1 and TRBJ1-5; 7 nucleotides line up with TRBD1. Germline CDR1 and CDR2: MNHNS and SASEGT. The V gene end was trimmed by 5 bases and the J gene end by 2 bases; junction bases not matched to a gene: 3. The CDR3 consists of 14 residues. CDR3 sequence: CASSRGTGNQPQHF. The CDR3 DNA is TGTGCCAGCAGTAGAGGGACAGGCAATCAGCCCCAGCATTTT.

The rearrangement uses TRBV12-5 and TRBJ2-1, with 10 nucleotides matching TRBD2. V gave up 2 bases and J gave up 4 bases; unmatched junction bases: 5. Germline V CDR1 and CDR2: LGHNT, FRNRAP. The CDR3 consists of 16 residues. CDR3 sequence (DNA): TGTGCTAGTGGTTTGTATGGAGCGGGAGGGTACAATGAGCAGTTCTTC. This translates into CASGLYGAGGYNEQFF.

This clone showed up just once. The chain uses TRBV5-1 and TRBJ2-3; either TRBD1 or TRBD2 may fit D (5 bases each). The CDR3 has 15 residues. Trimming took off 4 bases at V and 1 base at J, with 13 bases between the two ends. CDR1 is SGHRS, CDR2 YFSETQ, per germline. CDR3: CASSEWDGGTDTQYF. The CDR3 coding sequence is TGCGCCAGCAGCGAATGGGACGGCGGCACAGATACGCAGTATTTT.